This is a list of T cell receptor beta chains from one sample in a study of cytomegalovirus exposure and HLA in healthy donors. TCRdb's table, derived via immunoSEQ multiplex PCR, lists solely in-frame clones and lacks some. The data contain roughly 190,000 clones, 75% to 80% of them singletons. Source material: PBMCs. All receptors come from a woman younger than 45 in good health and CMV-seropositive. Each CDR3 is given with its conserved first and last residue. A D gene is named only where the DNA matches it firmly. Clone size is not always given. Where it is, it says once, few, many or a class for expanded clones.

j_call v_call d_call clone_size cdr3_nt cdr3_aa
TRBJ2-3 TRBV4-3 - - TGCGCCAGCAGCCAGAACAGGGTAGGGGGAGATACGCAGTATTTT CASSQNRVGGDTQYF
TRBJ2-3 TRBV11-3 - - TGTGCCAGCAGCTTCCGACATCTCGTCGCAGATACGCAGTATTTT CASSFRHLVADTQYF
TRBJ2-5 TRBV5-1 TRBD2 - TGCGCCAGCAGCTTGCATCTCCGGGAGGCCGCCCAGTACTTC CASSLHLREAAQYF
TRBJ1-1 TRBV19 - - TGTGCCAGTAGCCCCGGGTCTGAAGCTTTCTTT CASSPGSEAFF
TRBJ2-1 TRBV6-6 - - TGTGCCAGCAGTGGGGATGGGGAGTACAATGAGCAGTTCTTC CASSGDGEYNEQFF
TRBJ1-5 TRBV30 - - TGTGCCTGGAGTGTTACGATAGCGAATCAGCCCCAGCATTTT CAWSVTIANQPQHF
TRBJ2-1 TRBV2 - - TGTGCCAGCAGTGTCGGCAGGGAAGGACACAATGAGCAGTTCTTC CASSVGREGHNEQFF
TRBJ1-1 TRBV18 - - TGTGCCAGCTCACCAGGGAGGGGTGTGTGGAACACTGAAGCTTTCTTT CASSPGRGVWNTEAFF
TRBJ1-5 TRBV4-3 - - TGCGCCAGCAGCCAAGGAGGAGATCAGCCCCAGCATTTT CASSQGGDQPQHF
TRBJ1-1 TRBV5-5 - - TGTGCCAGCAGCTCACAGGGAGATACTGAAGCTTTCTTT CASSSQGDTEAFF
TRBJ2-5 TRBV9 - once TGTGCCAGCAGCGGGGACTCCGGAGGGACCCAGTACTTC CASSGDSGGTQYF
TRBJ2-1 TRBV7-9 - - TGTGCCAGCAGGAACAGGGTCAATATGAAGTACAATGAGCAGTTCTTC CASRNRVNMKYNEQFF
TRBJ2-2 TRBV6-1 - once TGTGCCAGCAGGAATGCGCGGCGAGTGACCGGGGAGCTGTTTTTT CASRNARRVTGELFF
TRBJ2-3 TRBV4-3 - few TGCGCCAGCAGCCAAGAAGGCGTAGCCGGAACCCCCACAGATACGCAGTATTTT CASSQEGVAGTPTDTQYF
TRBJ1-1 TRBV11-2 - - TGTGCCAGCAGCTTAAACAGGCTCACTGAAGCTTTCTTT CASSLNRLTEAFF
TRBJ2-3 TRBV4-1 - - TGCGCCAGCAGCCAAGATATAGACAGGTTCACAGATACGCAGTATTTT CASSQDIDRFTDTQYF
TRBJ2-3 TRBV2 TRBD2 - TGTGCCAGCAGTGAAGCGCTTGGGACTAGCGGGAGGGTTGGTGTGGGCACAGATACGCAGTATTTT CASSEALGTSGRVGVGTDTQYF
TRBJ2-5 TRBV28 TRBD2 - TGTGCCAGCAGTCCCTGGCGACTAGCGGGAGGGGAGACCCAGTACTTC CASSPWRLAGGETQYF
TRBJ1-1 TRBV6-6 TRBD1 - TGTGCCAGCAGTCCAAACGGACAGGGAAACACTGAAGCTTTCTTT CASSPNGQGNTEAFF
TRBJ1-1 TRBV5-1 TRBD1 - TGCGCCAGCAGCTTGGCTCAGGGGGAGTGGACTGAAGCTTTCTTT CASSLAQGEWTEAFF
TRBJ2-3 TRBV18 TRBD2 - TGTGCCAGCTCAACGTTACCAACCGCTAGCGGGAGTCACACAGATACGCAGTATTTT CASSTLPTASGSHTDTQYF
TRBJ1-4 TRBV2 - - TGTGCCAGCAGAGCAGGGATAACTAATGAAAAACTGTTTTTT CASRAGITNEKLFF
TRBJ1-2 TRBV19 TRBD1 - TGTGCCAGTAGCATAGACAGGGGCCGTGGCTACACCTTC CASSIDRGRGYTF
TRBJ1-2 TRBV2 - few TGTGCCAGCAGTGCCCTAGGACGAGGGAACGGCGTGTATGGCTACACCTTC CASSALGRGNGVYGYTF
TRBJ2-5 TRBV19 - - TGTGCCAGTAGACCGACAGGGAGGGAGACCCAGTACTTC CASRPTGRETQYF
TRBJ2-1 TRBV27 TRBD2 - TGTGCCAGCAGTTGGGGAGGGTTGGATGAGCAGTTCTTC CASSWGGLDEQFF
TRBJ2-3 TRBV19 TRBD1 - TGTGCCAGTAGTACCCGAGGTTCAGGGGGAGGCACAGATACGCAGTATTTT CASSTRGSGGGTDTQYF
TRBJ1-2 TRBV30 - - TGTGCCTGGTCGTGGGGCGCAAATGGCTACACCTTC CAWSWGANGYTF
TRBJ2-7 TRBV4-1 TRBD1 few TGCGCCAGCAGCCGAGGACAGGGGTCGAGCTACGAGCAGTACTTC CASSRGQGSSYEQYF
TRBJ1-4 TRBV5-1 - few TGCGCCAGCAGCTCCACAGTAGAAGATGAAAAACTGTTTTTT CASSSTVEDEKLFF
TRBJ2-4 TRBV19 TRBD1 - TGTGCCAGTAGAAAAAACAGGGGTTCCGCAAACATTCAGTACTTC CASRKNRGSANIQYF
TRBJ1-2 TRBV9 TRBD1 - TGTGCCAGCAGCGCGGGACAGTTCTATGGCTACACCTTC CASSAGQFYGYTF
TRBJ2-3 TRBV5-1 - - TGCGCCAGCAGCGACGGGCGTGGGGGCCGGGGAGATACGCAGTATTTT CASSDGRGGRGDTQYF
TRBJ1-1 TRBV7-6 TRBD1 - TGTGCCAGCAGCCCTCACCTTGACAGGGGGCCCAACACTGAAGCTTTCTTT CASSPHLDRGPNTEAFF
TRBJ2-5 TRBV7-9 TRBD2 - TGTGCCAGCAGCACGGGGAGGGAAGAGAAGACCCAGTACTTC CASSTGREEKTQYF
TRBJ2-1 TRBV5-5 TRBD1 - TGTGCCAGCATCGGGACAGGGTCCTACAATGAGCAGTTCTTC CASIGTGSYNEQFF
TRBJ2-7 TRBV5-1 TRBD2 - TGCGCCAGCAGCTTGGATGGCGGGGGAGACTACGAGCAGTACTTC CASSLDGGGDYEQYF
TRBJ2-1 TRBV10-3 - few TGTGCCATCAGCTATAACAATGAGCAGTTCTTC CAISYNNEQFF
TRBJ2-1 TRBV4-3 TRBD2 - TGCGCCAGCAGCCCCACTGTACTAGCGTTCGGCGAGCAGTTCTTC CASSPTVLAFGEQFF
TRBJ2-1 TRBV11-2 TRBD2 - TGTGCCAGCAGTTCCCGGGACTACCCATACAATGAGCAGTTCTTC CASSSRDYPYNEQFF
TRBJ2-2 TRBV19 - - TGTGCCAGTAGTGCCCAGATTGCCGGGGAGCTGTTTTTT CASSAQIAGELFF
TRBJ2-1 TRBV6-6 - - TGTGCCAGCAGACCCGGAGGGAGTCTCGGCAATGAGCAGTTCTTC CASRPGGSLGNEQFF
TRBJ1-1 TRBV10-3 - few TGTGCCATCAGTGTCGACAGAAACACTGAAGCTTTCTTT CAISVDRNTEAFF
TRBJ2-3 TRBV6-6 TRBD1 - TGTGCCAGCAGTTACTCCAGGGGGACAGATACGCAGTATTTT CASSYSRGTDTQYF
TRBJ2-7 TRBV28 - - TGTGCCAGCACCCCCGACACTGGGCTAGCTTACTACGAGCAGTACTTC CASTPDTGLAYYEQYF
TRBJ2-1 TRBV11-2 - - TGTGCCAGCAGCGATAGAAGCTCCTCCTACAATGAGCAGTTCTTC CASSDRSSSYNEQFF
TRBJ2-7 TRBV6-5 TRBD1 few TGTGCCAGCAGTTCCCGAACAGGGGTCGAGCAGTACTTC CASSSRTGVEQYF
TRBJ1-2 TRBV12-5 - - TGTGCTAGTGGTTTGGTACTGGGCAGGGCAACGAACTATGGCTACACCTTC CASGLVLGRATNYGYTF
TRBJ2-7 TRBV5-1 - - TGCGCCAGCAGCTTGGGGCCCCCCACCAGATCCTACGAGCAGTACTTC CASSLGPPTRSYEQYF
TRBJ2-7 TRBV11-3 TRBD1 - TGTGCCAGCAGCTACCGGACAGGGGGGTACGAGCAGTACTTC CASSYRTGGYEQYF
TRBJ2-3 TRBV19 - - TGTGCCAGTAGTCTCGCAGGCCCAGGGGGCACAGATACGCAGTATTTT CASSLAGPGGTDTQYF
TRBJ1-4 TRBV9 - - TGTGCCAGCAGCGTCAGCTCCGGGGTGGAAGAAAAACTGTTTTTT CASSVSSGVEEKLFF
TRBJ1-5 TRBV6-5 TRBD1 - TGTGCCAGCAGCCGGACAGGGGCGCGCAATCAGCCCCAGCATTTT CASSRTGARNQPQHF
TRBJ1-3 TRBV11-2 - - TGTGCCAGCAGCGTACAGACAGGACGCTCTGGAAACACCATATATTTT CASSVQTGRSGNTIYF